This entry features one TCR beta chain sequence. Antigen unknown. The data are from a study of T cell responses to AZD1222 COVID-19 vaccine. Study summary: Analysis merged second doses at about 4 or about 12 weeks.

Germline values: CDR1 LNHDA, CDR2 SQIVND (reference sequence). Trimming removed 10 bases from V and 5 bases from J; junction bases left unmatched: 8. The CDR3 consists of 16 residues. Study observations and caveats: Seropositive at baseline were only six or seven AZD1222 recipients. In a largely white British group with more females than males, clonal diversity was possibly underestimated.

TCRdb's copy holds only in-frame clones and misses some; the assay was immunoSEQ multiplex PCR. The sample lists 90,000 to 120,000 clones, around 91% occurring once. Sequencing used peripheral blood, obtained on day 0 of AZD1222 vaccination. This receptor was identified in an adult in good health. The chain carries TRBV19 and TRBJ2-2; 15 bases are a match to TRBD2. The CDR3 DNA is TGTGCCACCGGACTAGCGGGGGGGCTTGATACCGGGGAGCTGTTTTTT. Translating it yields CATGLAGGLDTGELFF.